What follows are 9 T cell receptor beta chains derived from one specimen sequenced in a study of patients and donors after allogeneic stem cell transplantation. TCRdb re-derived calls from the RT-PCR reads in MiXCR, one entry per CDR3 protein. This table holds about 960,000 distinct CDR3 sequences, 18% found once. The sequenced material came from blood, either unsorted or a sorted T cell fraction (not recorded which). Source of these receptors: a human donor who was either an allogeneic HSCT recipient or a stem cell or donor lymphocyte infusion donor (not recorded which). It is not recorded whose cells these are; they may come from a transplant donor.

This chain uses TRBV7-9 with TRBJ1-2; no clear D gene. The CDR3 is 14 amino acids. The V gene's germline CDR1 is SEHNR and CDR2 FQNEAQ (reference sequence). Trimming removed 1 base at V and 3 bases at J, with 9 bases between. DNA of the CDR3: TGTGCCAGCAGCTTAGACCCGGTACACTATGGCTACACCTTC. It encodes CASSLDPVHYGYTF.

This clonotype was detected a few times. The rearrangement uses TRBV20-1 and TRBJ2-7; D is uncertain. The germline V gene has CDR1 DFQATT and CDR2 SNEGSKA (reference sequence). The CDR3 extends over 12 amino acids. Trimming pared 0 bases from V and 7 bases from J, leaving 10 bases between. This CDR3 reads CSARDQRREQYF. The CDR3 nucleotides are TGCAGTGCTAGAGATCAGAGGAGAGAGCAGTACTTC.

The sample holds many counts of this clonotype. The chain employs TRBV12-3 or TRBV12-4 and TRBJ2-4; 7 bases fit TRBD1. The CDR3 contains 15 residues. Trimming at V came to 4 bases and at J to 5 bases, leaving 8 bases not matched to a gene. CDR3 in amino acids: CASSSGRGLENIQYF. CDR3 sequence (DNA): TGTGCCAGCAGTTCAGGCAGGGGGTTGGAAAACATTCAGTACTTC.

The V and J genes are TRBV2 and TRBJ1-4; D remains ambiguous. Germline CDR1 SNHLY, CDR2 FYNNEI. Trimming took 1 base from V and 11 from J, leaving 11 bases between them. The CDR3 extends over 13 amino acids. The CDR3 reads CASSEVAGGKLFF. The CDR3 nucleotides read TGTGCCAGCAGTGAAGTGGCAGGCGGGAAACTGTTTTTT.

This chain links TRBV10-3 with TRBJ2-7; 8 bases align to TRBD2. Trimming took 4 bases from V and 7 from J; bases not matched to a gene: 15. The CDR3 loop spans 16 amino acids. Germline-derived CDR1 and CDR2 are ENHRY and SYGVKD. The CDR3 bases are TGTGCCATCAGTGGGGAGACGGGGGGGCGCCTCCCGGAGCAGTACTTC. The encoded protein is CAISGETGGRLPEQYF.

V and J are TRBV28 and TRBJ2-3; D may be TRBD1 (5 bases). From germline, CDR1 is MDHEN and CDR2 SYDVKM. The CDR3 is made up of 14 amino acids. Trimming took off 8 bases at V and 4 bases at J, with 16 bases between the two ends. CDR3 in DNA: TGTGCCAGCCGTCGTTTGGACATGCCAGATACGCAGTATTTT. Translation gives CASRRLDMPDTQYF.

This clonotype has just a few counts. This rearrangement joins TRBV9 to TRBJ2-7; 13 bases fit TRBD2. Germline V gene sequence: CDR1 SGDLS, CDR2 YYNGEE. The CDR3 covers 14 residues. The J segment lost 0 bases and the V segment lost 7 bases, leaving 1 base of the junction unmatched. CDR3 region: CASGTSGTSYEQYF. The CDR3 DNA is TGTGCCAGCGGGACTAGCGGGACCTCCTACGAGCAGTACTTC.

This clonotype has more than one count but fewer than ten. The rearrangement uses TRBV29-1 and TRBJ1-1; no clear D. Germline values: CDR1 SQVTM, CDR2 ANQGSEA. V was trimmed by 4 bases and J by 4 bases, leaving 19 bases between them. The CDR3 extends over 15 amino acids. The DNA of the CDR3 is TGCAGCGTTGGGTCGCTAGAACGGGAGGCCACTGAAGCTTTCTTT. As protein: CSVGSLEREATEAFF.

The rearrangement links TRBV6-1 to TRBJ1-1; weak D call: TRBD1 (5 bases). V was pared by 6 bases and J by 1 base, with 12 bases between. The length of the CDR3 is 14 residues. CDR1 MNHNS and CDR2 SASEGT come from the germline V gene. CDR3: CASSRGTQNTEAFF. The DNA for the CDR3 is TGTGCCAGCAGCCGCGGGACCCAGAACACTGAAGCTTTCTTT.